The rows below give T cell receptor beta chains drawn from one sample of a study of tumor-infiltrating lymphocytes in localized non-small cell lung cancer. Clones were read by immunoSEQ multiplex PCR, and TCRdb kept only the in-frame ones, dropping some. The repertoire holds 10,000 to 15,000 clones, about 66% seen once, with 7% in the top ten. Material: lung tumor tissue. These receptors were obtained from a human donor with non-small cell lung cancer. The CDR3 runs from the conserved cysteine through the conserved F or W. The D gene is left open where the match is weak. Size values are once, few and many counts, or a class for expanded clones, and some rows have none.

d_gene,v_gene,abundance,j_gene,CDR3aa,CDR3nt
TRBD2,TRBV7-2,.,TRBJ2-5,CASSPLAGGGETQYF,TGTGCCAGCAGTCCCCTAGCGGGGGGGGGAGAGACCCAGTACTTC
.,TRBV5-1,.,TRBJ2-7,CASSLVGYEQYF,TGCGCCAGCAGCTTGGTGGGGTACGAGCAGTACTTC
.,TRBV18,.,TRBJ2-7,CASSPLTVYEQYF,TGTGCCAGCTCACCTCTGACAGTCTACGAGCAGTACTTC
.,TRBV6-1,.,TRBJ2-3,CASIAGATDTQYF,TGTGCCAGCATTGCAGGAGCCACAGATACGCAGTATTTT
TRBD1,TRBV7-9,.,TRBJ1-2,CASTSLDRGSYGYTF,TGTGCCAGCACCTCCCTCGACAGGGGGAGCTATGGCTACACCTTC
.,TRBV6-5,few,TRBJ2-3,CASRGEGAHTQYF,TGTGCCAGCAGAGGGGAGGGGGCACATACGCAGTATTTT
TRBD2,TRBV7-2,once,TRBJ2-3,CASSLTPGTSGRARDTQYF,TGTGCCAGCAGCTTAACCCCCGGGACTAGCGGGAGGGCCAGGGATACGCAGTATTTT
TRBD2,TRBV13,.,TRBJ2-1,CASSLGPQGGVAGVEFF,TGTGCCAGCAGCTTAGGCCCACAGGGAGGGGTAGCGGGAGTTGAGTTCTTC
TRBD2,TRBV29-1,.,TRBJ2-1,CSGRGASGGYNEQFF,TGCAGCGGACGGGGGGCTAGCGGGGGCTACAATGAGCAGTTCTTC
TRBD2,TRBV7-6,.,TRBJ2-2,CASSFRLADSGELFF,TGTGCCAGCAGCTTCAGGCTAGCGGACTCCGGGGAGCTGTTTTTT
.,TRBV2,.,TRBJ2-2,CASSEQGHTGELFF,TGTGCCAGCAGTGAACAGGGTCACACCGGGGAGCTGTTTTTT
.,TRBV30,few,TRBJ2-5,CAWSVYETQYF,TGTGCCTGGAGTGTATATGAGACCCAGTACTTC
TRBD2,TRBV7-9,.,TRBJ2-3,CASSKRTSGISDTQYF,TGTGCCAGCAGCAAACGGACTAGCGGGATCTCAGATACGCAGTATTTT
.,TRBV18,.,TRBJ1-4,CASSPREGVKEKLFF,TGTGCCAGCTCACCCCGGGAGGGAGTGAAGGAAAAACTGTTTTTT
TRBD2,TRBV18,few,TRBJ2-1,CASSRATGTSVYNEQFF,TGTGCCAGCTCGCGCGCGACCGGGACTAGCGTATACAATGAGCAGTTCTTC
.,TRBV6-5,few,TRBJ1-1,CASSQDQGWGAFF,TGTGCCAGCAGTCAAGATCAGGGCTGGGGAGCTTTCTTT
.,TRBV13,few,TRBJ1-1,CASSSSRVMNTEAFF,TGTGCCAGCAGCTCCTCCAGGGTTATGAACACTGAAGCTTTCTTT
TRBD2,TRBV7-9,.,TRBJ2-3,CASSLFSGAKDTQYF,TGTGCCAGCAGCTTATTTAGCGGGGCCAAAGATACGCAGTATTTT
.,TRBV5-1,.,TRBJ1-1,CASSLDSRNTEAFF,TGCGCCAGCAGCTTGGACAGCCGGAACACTGAAGCTTTCTTT
.,TRBV12-5,.,TRBJ2-7,CASGLVGGVNEQYF,TGTGCTAGTGGTTTGGTAGGGGGAGTCAACGAGCAGTACTTC
TRBD1,TRBV6-1,.,TRBJ1-3,CASSPPGGGNTIYF,TGTGCCAGCAGTCCCCCAGGGGGGGGAAACACCATATATTTT
.,TRBV2,.,TRBJ2-7,CASSGDGKGEQYF,TGTGCCAGCAGTGGCGACGGGAAGGGCGAGCAGTACTTC
TRBD1,TRBV6-1,once,TRBJ1-2,CASRDRYDGYTF,TGTGCCAGCCGGGACAGGTACGATGGCTACACCTTC
TRBD1,TRBV5-1,medium-sized,TRBJ1-4,CASSRQGSVGEKLFF,TGCGCCAGCAGCCGACAGGGGTCTGTTGGAGAAAAACTGTTTTTT
.,TRBV15,large,TRBJ1-2,CATSRDGVPDGYTF,TGTGCCACCAGCAGAGATGGGGTCCCGGATGGCTACACCTTC
TRBD1,TRBV5-4,.,TRBJ2-3,CASSQRGHGDTQYF,TGTGCCAGCAGTCAAAGGGGGCATGGAGATACGCAGTATTTT
TRBD2,TRBV5-1,.,TRBJ2-1,CASSGISGATNEQFF,TGCGCCAGCAGCGGAATTAGCGGGGCCACGAATGAGCAGTTCTTC
TRBD1,TRBV29-1,once,TRBJ2-7,CSVEPGQGSEQYF,TGCAGCGTAGAGCCGGGACAGGGGAGCGAGCAGTACTTC
.,TRBV18,.,TRBJ1-4,CASSGEQEKLFF,TGTGCCAGCTCCGGGGAGCAGGAAAAACTGTTTTTT
.,TRBV9,.,TRBJ2-3,CASSGRGTSSTDTQYF,TGTGCCAGCAGCGGCCGGGGGACTTCTAGCACAGATACGCAGTATTTT
TRBD1,TRBV28,.,TRBJ1-1,CASSSTGGRTEAFF,TGTGCCAGCAGTTCGACAGGGGGCCGGACTGAAGCTTTCTTT
.,TRBV30,.,TRBJ1-5,CAWSVNVPNQPQHF,TGTGCCTGGAGTGTCAACGTTCCCAATCAGCCCCAGCATTTT
.,TRBV14,.,TRBJ2-7,CASSQTLRDHPYEQYF,TGTGCCAGCAGCCAAACCCTCCGGGACCACCCCTACGAGCAGTACTTC
TRBD1,TRBV5-1,once,TRBJ2-5,CASSLGGTGYEETQYF,TGCGCCAGCAGCTTGGGAGGGACAGGGTACGAAGAGACCCAGTACTTC
.,TRBV30,.,TRBJ1-1,CAWSLVGNTEAFF,TGTGCCTGGAGTCTGGTGGGGAACACTGAAGCTTTCTTT
.,TRBV30,few,TRBJ1-1,CAWRIRTEAFF,TGTGCCTGGAGGATCAGGACTGAAGCTTTCTTT
.,TRBV18,.,TRBJ1-1,CASSPPGTTNTEAFF,TGTGCCAGCTCACCGCCTGGGACTACTAACACTGAAGCTTTCTTT
.,TRBV10-3,.,TRBJ1-3,CAIKTEISGNTIYF,TGTGCCATCAAAACAGAAATCTCTGGAAACACCATATATTTT
TRBD2,TRBV5-1,.,TRBJ2-7,CASSWTSPYEQYF,TGCGCCAGCAGCTGGACTAGTCCTTACGAGCAGTACTTC
TRBD1,TRBV14,.,TRBJ2-2,CASSYRDRVSTGELFF,TGTGCCAGCAGCTACCGGGACAGGGTGTCCACCGGGGAGCTGTTTTTT
.,TRBV5-1,few,TRBJ2-7,CASSTGYEQYF,TGCGCCAGCAGTACAGGGTACGAGCAGTACTTC
TRBD2,TRBV14,.,TRBJ2-3,CASSQGTVAGGAGDTQYF,TGTGCCAGCAGCCAAGGAACCGTAGCGGGGGGCGCAGGAGATACGCAGTATTTT
TRBD1,TRBV5-8,once,TRBJ1-1,CASSHRWTGRSEAFF,TGTGCCAGCAGCCACCGATGGACAGGGAGGTCTGAAGCTTTCTTT
.,TRBV10-3,.,TRBJ2-5,CAIGIQETQYF,TGTGCCATCGGGATACAAGAGACCCAGTACTTC
.,TRBV4-1,.,TRBJ2-7,CASSQDGTQPTYEQYF,TGCGCCAGCAGCCAAGACGGAACACAGCCCACCTACGAGCAGTACTTC